The 23 T cell receptor beta chains presented below share a single source sample, sequenced in a study of blood T cell repertoires in COVID-19. Produced via immunoSEQ multiplex PCR; TCRdb's table is partial and in-frame only. The profile shows roughly 150,000 clones, approximately 90% of them singletons. Sequencing was performed on peripheral blood. These receptors came from a man between 45 and 60 years old who had recovered from COVID-19.

In DNA form, the CDR3 reads TGTGCCAGCAGCTCCCGACTAGCGGGAGTGGAGGGCACAGATACGCAGTATTTT. Its protein product is CASSSRLAGVEGTDTQYF. The rearrangement joins TRBV11-2 to TRBJ2-3, with 12 positions matching TRBD2. The germline V gene encodes CDR1 SGHAT and CDR2 FQNNGV. This CDR3 contains 18 residues. V lost 4 bases, J lost 1 base, and 9 bases stayed unmatched.

This clone was seen a single time. J is TRBJ2-2 and V is TRBV28, with 7 nucleotides matching TRBD1. This CDR3 is 15 amino acids long. With 7 bases clipped from V and 5 bases from J, the junction kept 10 bases outside the gene matches. CDR1 is MDHEN and CDR2 is SYDVKM in the germline V gene. CDR3 protein: CASKHTGERTGELFF. The CDR3 DNA is TGTGCCAGCAAGCATACAGGGGAGAGGACCGGGGAGCTGTTTTTT.

This chain joins TRBV6-5 and TRBJ2-3; tentative D call: TRBD1 (5 bases). The CDR3 contains 14 residues. V was trimmed by 6 bases and J by 2 bases, leaving 12 bases between them. Germline V gene data show CDR1 as MNHEY and CDR2 as SVGAGI. The CDR3 loop reads CASRGGQYTDTQYF. DNA of the CDR3: TGTGCCAGCAGGGGCGGACAATACACAGATACGCAGTATTTT.

This clone was found once. The chain couples TRBV12-3 or TRBV12-4 to TRBJ1-1; 7 nucleotides agree with TRBD1. CDR3 length: 13 residues. V lost 6 bases, J lost 7 bases, and 8 bases stayed unmatched. The CDR3 loop reads CASRVDRVGEAFF. The CDR3 DNA reads TGTGCCAGCAGAGTCGACAGGGTGGGTGAAGCTTTCTTT.

In DNA, the CDR3 is TGTGCCAGCAGTGATAGCCTAGGTTCGCGCCAGCCCCAGCATTTT. Amino acids: CASSDSLGSRQPQHF. V and J are TRBV2 and TRBJ1-5; D not certain. Germline loops: CDR1 SNHLY, CDR2 FYNNEI. The CDR3 covers 15 residues. V lost 3 bases, J lost 7 bases, and 16 bases lay in between.

The CDR3 nucleotides read TGCGCCAGCAGCTTGGCCTCCGACCCTCGGGGTGGGGAGACCCAGTACTTC. This encodes CASSLASDPRGGETQYF. This chain joins TRBV5-1 and TRBJ2-5; D possibly corresponds to TRBD2 (5 bases). V lost 0 bases and J lost 5, with 20 bases in between. The CDR3 runs 17 residues. Looked up from germline, CDR1 is SGHRS and CDR2 is YFSETQ.

V usage is TRBV15 and J usage is TRBJ2-3; 8 bases match TRBD2. The CDR3 contains 16 residues. Losses at the gene ends were 1 base for V and 2 bases for J; bases not matched to a gene: 5. Germline CDR1 LNHNV, CDR2 YYDKDF (reference sequence). Here the CDR3 reads CATSRGDGGATDTQYF. DNA for the CDR3: TGTGCCACCAGCAGAGGGGACGGGGGGGCCACAGATACGCAGTATTTT.

The chain uses TRBV9 and TRBJ1-1; D unclear. CDR1 SGDLS and CDR2 YYNGEE come from the germline V gene. The CDR3 sequence is 14 residues long. V gave up 4 bases and J gave up 5 bases, with 15 bases separating them. The CDR3 DNA is TGTGCCAGCAGCCCCCGGGGAGGGATTACTGAAGCTTTCTTT. Amino acid sequence: CASSPRGGITEAFF. Filled out from reference TRBV9 and TRBJ1-1, the complete variable domain reads DSGVTQTPKHLITATGQRVTLRCSPRSGDLSVYWYQQSLDQGLQFLIQYYNGEERAKGNILERFSAQQFPDLHSELNLSSLELGDSALYFCASSPRGGITEAFFGQGTRLTVV.

This clone has a handful of counts. The rearrangement uses TRBV28 and TRBJ2-7; perhaps TRBD1 as D (7 bases). The CDR3 has 14 residues. The germline V gene encodes CDR1 MDHEN and CDR2 SYDVKM. V was clipped by 8 bases and J by 3 bases, with 17 bases between them. DNA of the CDR3: TGTGCCAGCGGCCCAGGGGGACTGAACTACGAGCAGTACTTC. Protein sequence: CASGPGGLNYEQYF.

The J gene is TRBJ1-5, the V gene TRBV12-3 or TRBV12-4; no reliable D call. This CDR3 is built from 12 residues. With 5 bases removed from V and 5 bases from J, the gap between germline ends came to 7 bases. The CDR3 loop is CASSTRDQPQHF. Here the CDR3 DNA reads TGTGCCAGCAGTACCCGGGATCAGCCCCAGCATTTT.

The chain employs TRBV7-2 and TRBJ1-6, with 11 bases matching TRBD1. CDR3 length: 17 residues. The junction had 5 bases not matched to a gene; V was cut back by 4 bases and J by 3 bases. Germline values: CDR1 SGHTA, CDR2 FQGNSA. The CDR3 coding sequence is TGTGCCAGCAGCTCGATCGGGACAGGGGGCTATAATTCACCCCTCCACTTT. Protein: CASSSIGTGGYNSPLHF. Drawing the rest from reference TRBV7-2 and TRBJ1-6, the complete variable domain is GAGVSQSPSNKVTEKGKDVELRCDPISGHTALYWYRQSLGQGLEFLIYFQGNSAPDKSGLPSDRFSAERTGGSVSTLTIQRTQQEDSAVYLCASSSIGTGGYNSPLHFGNGTRLTVT.

The chain joins TRBV29-1 to TRBJ2-2; 13 bases line up with TRBD2. The CDR3 consists of 15 residues. CDR1 SQVTM and CDR2 ANQGSEA come from the germline V gene. After removal of 7 bases from V and 6 bases from J, the junction contained 8 bases not matched to a gene. The DNA for the CDR3 is TGCAGCGCCCTAGGACTAGCGGGAGATTCCGGGGAGCTGTTTTTT. Its translation is CSALGLAGDSGELFF.

This clone appeared a single time. This rearrangement joins TRBV6-6 to TRBJ1-5; 8 bases align to TRBD1. V gave up 5 bases and J gave up 1 base; unmatched junction bases: 10. The CDR3 runs to 17 residues. Germline V gene data show CDR1 as MNHNY and CDR2 as SVGAGI (reference sequence). CDR3 protein: CASSPTGQGRSNQPQHF. CDR3 coding DNA: TGTGCCAGCAGTCCCACCGGACAGGGCCGGAGCAATCAGCCCCAGCATTTT.

This chain uses TRBV6-5 with TRBJ2-3; D is unclear. Germline lookup yields CDR1 MNHEY and CDR2 SVGAGI. The CDR3 consists of 12 residues. Trimming removed 4 bases at V and 6 bases at J, with 8 bases between. The CDR3 nucleotides read TGTGCCAGCAGTTCGTCTAGGGATACGCAGTATTTT. It is translated as CASSSSRDTQYF.

This chain uses TRBV28 with TRBJ2-3; the D gene is possibly TRBD1 (6 bases). Germline CDR1 reads MDHEN; CDR2 reads SYDVKM. The CDR3 covers 15 residues. Trimming took 0 bases from V and 1 from J, leaving 8 bases between them. The CDR3 protein is CASSLWTGGTDTQYF. The CDR3 coding sequence is TGTGCCAGCAGTTTATGGACAGGAGGCACAGATACGCAGTATTTT.

The V call is TRBV27, the J call TRBJ1-2; tentative D call: TRBD1 (6 bases). Trimming stripped 4 bases from V and 8 bases from J, with 17 bases between. Germline V gives CDR1 MNHEY, CDR2 SMNVEV (reference sequence). The CDR3 length is 14 residues. In nucleotides, the CDR3 is TGTGCCAGCAGTTCCCTCCTGGGGGCGCTCGGCTACACCTTC. Protein sequence: CASSSLLGALGYTF.

The chain has TRBV19 and TRBJ2-2; the match to TRBD2 covers 11 bases. Germline CDR1 is LNHDA and CDR2 is SQIVND (reference sequence). The V and J ends lost 7 bases and 7 bases, in that order; junction bases with no gene match: 17. This CDR3 is built from 18 residues. This CDR3 reads CASTSTKLAGVMGGELFF. The CDR3 DNA reads TGTGCCAGTACCAGTACCAAACTAGCGGGAGTGATGGGCGGGGAGCTGTTTTTT. The entire variable domain, with the rest obtained from reference TRBV19 and TRBJ2-2, is as follows: DGGITQSPKYLFRKEGQNVTLSCEQNLNHDAMYWYRQDPGQGLRLIYYSQIVNDFQKGDIAEGYSVSREKKESFPLTVTSAQKNPTAFYLCASTSTKLAGVMGGELFFGEGSRLTVL.

V gene TRBV9 combines with J gene TRBJ1-2, with TRBD1 matching 9 bases. Germline loops: CDR1 SGDLS, CDR2 YYNGEE. J was trimmed by 2 bases and V by 4 bases; bases with no gene match: 18. The length of the CDR3 is 19 residues. The CDR3 is CASSPHLPGTGWVNYGYTF. As DNA, the CDR3 is TGTGCCAGCAGCCCGCACTTGCCCGGGACAGGGTGGGTCAACTATGGCTACACCTTC.

The J gene is TRBJ2-5, the V gene TRBV7-2; the match to TRBD2 covers 12 bases. The CDR3 has 17 residues. Germline loops: CDR1 SGHTA, CDR2 FQGNSA. V shed 3 bases and J 1 base; nucleotides not matched to a gene: 6. CDR3 sequence reads: CASSLTSGGPPQETQYF. DNA for the CDR3: TGTGCCAGCAGCTTGACTAGCGGGGGACCTCCCCAAGAGACCCAGTACTTC.

The V gene is TRBV5-8, the J gene TRBJ2-5, with D perhaps matching TRBD1 (7 bases). Trimming stripped 0 bases from V and 5 bases from J, with 14 bases between. The CDR3 covers 15 residues. Germline V CDR1 and CDR2: SGHTS, YDEGEE. The DNA for the CDR3 is TGTGCCAGCAGCTTGGCCGGAGGGGGCCGGGAGACCCAGTACTTC. Translated: CASSLAGGGRETQYF.

The J gene is TRBJ2-3, the V gene TRBV27, with TRBD2 identical over 7 bases. Germline CDR1 and CDR2: MNHEY and SMNVEV (reference sequence). CDR3 length: 14 residues. The trim removed 7 bases at V and 0 bases at J, leaving 4 bases unmatched. Written as DNA, the CDR3 is TGTGCCAGCAACCCTAGCGGAAGCACAGATACGCAGTATTTT. It codes for CASNPSGSTDTQYF.

V gene TRBV6-1 combines with J gene TRBJ2-1; TRBD1 agrees at 7 bases. V lost 2 bases to trimming and J lost 7 bases; unmatched junction nucleotides: 5. Looked up from germline, CDR1 is MNHNS and CDR2 is SASEGT. The CDR3 length is 14 residues. The CDR3 region is CASSEIGGWNEQFF. The CDR3 DNA is TGTGCCAGCAGTGAAATAGGGGGCTGGAATGAGCAGTTCTTC.

The genes are TRBV2 and TRBJ2-7, with 9 nucleotides matching TRBD2. The CDR3 spans 17 residues. The germline gives CDR1 SNHLY, CDR2 FYNNEI. With V trimmed by 6 bases and J by 0 bases, 12 bases remained unmatched. The CDR3 DNA follows: TGTGCCAGCAGACCCAACCGCGCGGGAGGGTCCTCCTACGAGCAGTACTTC. Translating it yields CASRPNRAGGSSYEQYF.